This T cell receptor (beta chain) was sequenced during a study of CD8+ T cells in alopecia areata. Broader study findings: Elevated clonality characterized lesional scalp relative to normal scalp, particularly in alopecia totalis/universalis. There were many expanded lesional clones persisting in scalp and blood during tofacitinib.

Regarding this clone: Its antigen is as yet unknown.

Following RNA extraction, reverse transcription yielded cDNA that acted as the sequencing template. This table comes from immunoSEQ multiplex PCR, and its TCRdb copy is limited to in-frame clones, with some not included. Seen here are roughly 250,000 clones, 60% observed once, and the top ten hold about 0.9%. This sample's treatment: oral pan-JAK inhibitor, 5-10 mg twice daily. PBMCs served as the source from which CD4+ and CD8+ T cells were sorted. The clonotype originates from a human donor with alopecia areata. The sample was CD4+ T cells sorted from blood, taken around week 54, from a patient treated with tofacitinib.

The CDR3 nucleotides read TGTGCCAGCAGCCTTCAGGCGTCAGAGAACACTGAAGCTTTCTTT. Translation gives CASSLQASENTEAFF. The chain joins TRBV7-2 to TRBJ1-1, with D uncertain. This CDR3 region has 15 residues. Germline assignment: CDR1 SGHTA and CDR2 FQGNSA. The ends were cut back, 5 bases at V and 1 base at J, with 14 bases in the middle.